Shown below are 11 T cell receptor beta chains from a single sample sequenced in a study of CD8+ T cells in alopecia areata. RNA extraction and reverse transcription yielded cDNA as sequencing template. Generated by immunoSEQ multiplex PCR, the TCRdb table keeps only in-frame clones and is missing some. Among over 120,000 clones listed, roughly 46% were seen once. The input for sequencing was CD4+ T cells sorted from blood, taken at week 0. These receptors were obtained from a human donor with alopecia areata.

The CDR3 DNA reads as TGTGCCAGCCGACTAATAGCGGGGGAGACCCAGTACTTC. Its translation is CASRLIAGETQYF. This chain joins TRBV7-9 and TRBJ2-5, with TRBD2 matching over 8 bases. The CDR3 runs 13 residues. The J segment lost 5 bases and the V segment lost 8 bases, leaving 7 bases of the junction unmatched. Germline CDR1 SEHNR, CDR2 FQNEAQ (reference sequence).

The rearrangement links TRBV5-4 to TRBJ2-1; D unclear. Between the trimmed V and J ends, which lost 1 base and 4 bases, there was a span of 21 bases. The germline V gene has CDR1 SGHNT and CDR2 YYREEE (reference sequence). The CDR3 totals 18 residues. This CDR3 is CASSLISNFTNIYNEQFF. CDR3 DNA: TGTGCCAGCAGCTTGATTTCGAACTTCACCAATATATACAATGAGCAGTTCTTC. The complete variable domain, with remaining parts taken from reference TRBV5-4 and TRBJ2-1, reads ETGVTQSPTHLIKTRGQQVTLRCSSQSGHNTVSWYQQALGQGPQFIFQYYREEENGRGNFPPRFSGLQFPNYSSELNVNALELDDSALYLCASSLISNFTNIYNEQFFGPGTRLTVL.

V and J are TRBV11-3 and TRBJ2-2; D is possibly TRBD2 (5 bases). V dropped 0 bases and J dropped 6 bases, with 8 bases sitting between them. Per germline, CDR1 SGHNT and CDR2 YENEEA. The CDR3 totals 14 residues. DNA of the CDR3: TGTGCCAGCAGCTTAGATTCTAGCTCCGGGGAGCTGTTTTTT. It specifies CASSLDSSSGELFF. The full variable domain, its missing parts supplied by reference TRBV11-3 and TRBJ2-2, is EAGVVQSPRYKIIEKKQPVAFWCNPISGHNTLYWYLQNLGQGPELLIRYENEEAVDDSQLPKDRFSAERLKGVDSTLKIQPAELGDSAVYLCASSLDSSSGELFFGEGSRLTVL.

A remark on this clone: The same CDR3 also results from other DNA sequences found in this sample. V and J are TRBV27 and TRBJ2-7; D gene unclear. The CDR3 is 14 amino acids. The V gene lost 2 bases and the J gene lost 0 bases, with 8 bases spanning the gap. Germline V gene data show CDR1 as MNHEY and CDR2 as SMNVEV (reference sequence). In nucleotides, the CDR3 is TGTGCCAGCAGTTTAAGCCTTCTCTCCTACGAGCAGTACTTC. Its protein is CASSLSLLSYEQYF.

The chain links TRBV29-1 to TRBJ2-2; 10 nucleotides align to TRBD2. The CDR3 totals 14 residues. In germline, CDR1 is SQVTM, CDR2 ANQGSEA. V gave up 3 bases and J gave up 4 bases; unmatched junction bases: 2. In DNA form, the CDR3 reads TGCAGCGTTGACAAGCGGGAGGGCACCGGGGAGCTGTTTTTT. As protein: CSVDKREGTGELFF.

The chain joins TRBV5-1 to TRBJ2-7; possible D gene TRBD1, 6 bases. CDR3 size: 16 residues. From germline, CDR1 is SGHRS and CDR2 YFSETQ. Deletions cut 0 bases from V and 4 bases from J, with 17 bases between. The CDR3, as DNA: TGCGCCAGCAGCTTGGTACCGGGTGGACAGACTTACGAGCAGTACTTC. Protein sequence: CASSLVPGGQTYEQYF.

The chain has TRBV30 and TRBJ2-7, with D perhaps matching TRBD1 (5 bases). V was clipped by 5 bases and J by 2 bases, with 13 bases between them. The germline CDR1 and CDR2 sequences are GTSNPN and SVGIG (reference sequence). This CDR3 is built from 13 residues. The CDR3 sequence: CAWAPGITYEQYF. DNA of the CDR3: TGTGCCTGGGCGCCAGGGATAACCTACGAGCAGTACTTC. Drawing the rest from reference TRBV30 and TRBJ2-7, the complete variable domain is SQTIHQWPATLVQPVGSPLSLECTVEGTSNPNLYWYRQAAGRGLQLLFYSVGIGQISSEVPQNLSASRPQDRQFILSSKKLLLSDSGFYLCAWAPGITYEQYFGPGTRLTVT.

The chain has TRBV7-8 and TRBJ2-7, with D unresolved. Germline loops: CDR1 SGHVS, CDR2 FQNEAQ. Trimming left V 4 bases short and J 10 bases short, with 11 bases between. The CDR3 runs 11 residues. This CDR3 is CASSSSNDQYF. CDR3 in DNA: TGTGCCAGCAGCTCCTCCAATGATCAGTACTTC.

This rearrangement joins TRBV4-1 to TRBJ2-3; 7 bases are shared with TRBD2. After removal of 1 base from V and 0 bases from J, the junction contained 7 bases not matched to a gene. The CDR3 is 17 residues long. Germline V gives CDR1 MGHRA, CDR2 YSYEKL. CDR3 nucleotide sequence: TGCGCCAGCAGCCAAGGCCCAGCGGGACTAAGCACAGATACGCAGTATTTT. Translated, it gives CASSQGPAGLSTDTQYF.

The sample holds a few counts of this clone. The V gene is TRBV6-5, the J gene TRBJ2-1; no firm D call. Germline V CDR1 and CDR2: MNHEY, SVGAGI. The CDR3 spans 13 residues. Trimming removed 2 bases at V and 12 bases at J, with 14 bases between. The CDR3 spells CASSYRSVGWQFF. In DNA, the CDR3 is TGTGCCAGCAGTTACCGAAGTGTGGGGTGGCAGTTCTTC.

CDR3 bases: TGCGCCAGCAGCCTCGTGAGCGGGAACACAGATACGCAGTATTTT. Protein: CASSLVSGNTDTQYF. V usage is TRBV4-1 and J usage is TRBJ2-3, with 7 bases matching TRBD2. This CDR3 region has 15 residues. Germline CDR1 is MGHRA and CDR2 is YSYEKL. The J segment lost 2 bases and the V segment lost 4 bases, leaving 6 bases of the junction unmatched.